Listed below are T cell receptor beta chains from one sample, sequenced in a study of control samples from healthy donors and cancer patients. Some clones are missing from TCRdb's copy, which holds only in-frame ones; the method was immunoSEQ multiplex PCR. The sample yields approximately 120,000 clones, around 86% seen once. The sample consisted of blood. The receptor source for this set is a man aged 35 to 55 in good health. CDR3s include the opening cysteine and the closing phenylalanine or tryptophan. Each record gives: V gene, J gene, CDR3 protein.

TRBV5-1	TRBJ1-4	CASGQGSTNEKLFF
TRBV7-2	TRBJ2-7	CASTGQVRSYEQYF
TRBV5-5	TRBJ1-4	CASSFLTAINEKLFF
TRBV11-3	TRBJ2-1	CASSLRDRYNEQFF
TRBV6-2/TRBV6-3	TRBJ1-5	CASSYPKGNSDNQPQHF
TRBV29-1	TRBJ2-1	CSVEGSSYNEQFF
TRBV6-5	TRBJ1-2	CASPTEGPNYGYTF
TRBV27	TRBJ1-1	CASSPQTLRTGKNTEAFF
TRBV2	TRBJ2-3	CASRRDFYTDTQYF
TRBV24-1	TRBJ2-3	CATSDARGGAVDTQYF
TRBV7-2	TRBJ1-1	CASSYDNTEAFF
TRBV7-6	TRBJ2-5	CASSLVPASGGGTQYF
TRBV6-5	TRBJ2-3	CASSPPRTDSGQYF
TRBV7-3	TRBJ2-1	CASSLIAGARGNEQFF
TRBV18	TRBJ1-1	CASSPPGGVAFF
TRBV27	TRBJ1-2	CASSLSRGNNGYTF
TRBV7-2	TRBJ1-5	CASSLVSGGDQPQHF
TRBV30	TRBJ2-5	CAWSLGGWETQYF
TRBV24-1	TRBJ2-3	CATSGGTTDTQYF
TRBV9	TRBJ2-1	CASSVGTGHNEQFF
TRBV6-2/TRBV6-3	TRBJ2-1	CASSIAGGSFF
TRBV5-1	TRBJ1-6	CASSLAAGKSLNSPLHF